The 14 T cell receptor beta chains presented below share a single source sample, sequenced in a study of ipilimumab plus nivolumab after autologous stem cell transplantation. The table came from immunoSEQ multiplex PCR; TCRdb's copy has only in-frame clones and leaves some out. The sample records 15,000 to 20,000 clones, about 86% being singletons. Here the sequenced sample was PBMCs, taken in a trial of ipilimumab plus nivolumab as post-transplant consolidation. The receptors were sampled from a male donor with diffuse large B-cell lymphoma.

This clone appeared a few times. The chain couples TRBV7-9 to TRBJ2-7; 8 nucleotides agree with TRBD1. Trimming cost V 5 bases and J 3 bases; bases outside gene matches: 12. The CDR3 runs to 16 residues. The germline CDR1 and CDR2 sequences are SEHNR and FQNEAQ (reference sequence). CDR3 amino acids: CASSPGRTGQFYEQYF. In nucleotides, the CDR3 is TGTGCCAGCAGCCCAGGGAGGACAGGGCAATTCTACGAGCAGTACTTC.

The gene calls are TRBV7-2 and TRBJ1-2; TRBD1 matches at 10 bases. CDR3 length: 16 amino acids. CDR1 is SGHTA, CDR2 FQGNSA, per germline. The ends lost 4 bases at V and 5 bases at J; junction bases unmatched: 10. In DNA form, the CDR3 reads TGTGCCAGCAGCTCCGCCTCCGGGACAGGGGTATATGGCTACACCTTC. Translation gives CASSSASGTGVYGYTF.

This chain links TRBV7-8 with TRBJ1-5; D remains unclear. This CDR3 comprises 15 residues. V lost 5 bases, J lost 4 bases, and 15 bases lay in between. Per the germline V gene, CDR1 is SGHVS and CDR2 is FQNEAQ. The CDR3 nucleotides are TGTGCCAGCAGCCCGAGAATGGGTAGAAATCAGCCCCAGCATTTT. It specifies CASSPRMGRNQPQHF.

This clone was found once. The V call is TRBV6-6, the J call TRBJ1-4, with D hard to call. Looked up from germline, CDR1 is MNHNY and CDR2 is SVGAGI (reference sequence). V dropped 7 bases and J dropped 2 bases, with 14 bases sitting between them. This CDR3 contains 15 residues. Here the CDR3 reads CASTWRVSTNEKLFF. The CDR3 DNA follows: TGTGCCAGCACCTGGAGGGTATCGACTAATGAAAAACTGTTTTTT.

V is TRBV5-1 and J is TRBJ2-5, with a possible D match to TRBD1 (5 bases). Trimming left V 0 bases short and J 5 bases short, with 11 bases between. CDR1 and CDR2 from the germline V gene are SGHRS and YFSETQ. This CDR3 has 14 amino acids. CDR3 bases: TGCGCCAGCAGCTTGGGGGGCCAGTGGGAGACCCAGTACTTC. This encodes CASSLGGQWETQYF.

This chain links TRBV4-1 with TRBJ2-2; perhaps D is TRBD1 or TRBD2 (5 bases each). Germline CDR1 and CDR2: MGHRA and YSYEKL. This CDR3 is built from 16 residues. V was trimmed by 4 bases and J by 2 bases, leaving 14 bases between them. CDR3 residues: CASSPLGGFNTGELFF. The CDR3 nucleotides are TGCGCCAGCAGCCCTCTTGGGGGTTTTAACACCGGGGAGCTGTTTTTT.

V is TRBV6-6 and J is TRBJ1-4; the D gene is possibly TRBD1 (5 bases). This CDR3 spans 14 amino acids. CDR1 MNHNY and CDR2 SVGAGI come from the germline V gene (reference sequence). The V end lost 6 bases, the J end lost 3 bases, and 11 bases lay between the germline ends. CDR3 nucleotides: TGTGCCAGCAGCAGGACACTGCCTAATGAAAAACTGTTTTTT. As protein: CASSRTLPNEKLFF.

The chain has TRBV13 and TRBJ1-5; D not certain. Germline values: CDR1 PRHDT, CDR2 FYEKMQ (reference sequence). The CDR3 length is 12 residues. Trimming took off 5 bases at V and 12 bases at J, with 14 bases between the two ends. CDR3 sequence reads: CASSQAGRGQHF. DNA of the CDR3: TGTGCCAGCAGCCAGGCTGGCCGGGGCCAGCATTTT.

The gene calls are TRBV2 and TRBJ1-5, with a possible D match to TRBD1 (5 bases). V lost 4 bases and J 3 bases, leaving 13 bases between the germline ends. Per the germline V gene, CDR1 is SNHLY and CDR2 is FYNNEI. This CDR3 comprises 15 residues. Written as DNA, the CDR3 is TGTGCCAGCAGTGTCGGGGGGGGATACAATCAGCCCCAGCATTTT. This translates into CASSVGGGYNQPQHF. The full variable domain, in which reference TRBV2 and TRBJ1-5 provide the parts outside the CDR3, is EPEVTQTPSHQVTQMGQEVILRCVPISNHLYFYWYRQILGQKVEFLVSFYNNEISEKSEIFDDQFSVERPDGSNFTLKIRSTKLEDSAMYFCASSVGGGYNQPQHFGDGTRLSIL.

The CDR3 DNA reads as TGTGCCAGCAGCTTGGGTGAGACACTCTCCATCGAGCAGTACTTC. Its protein product is CASSLGETLSIEQYF. V gene TRBV5-5 combines with J gene TRBJ2-7; D call uncertain. Between the trimmed V and J ends, which lost 0 bases and 6 bases, there was a span of 16 bases. CDR1 is SGHKS, CDR2 YYEKEE, per germline (reference sequence). The CDR3 runs 15 residues.

A word on this clone: At one of its ends the junction is not consistent with the germline gene, which may arise from a read error. The CDR3: CASSLPRDRNPEAFF. The CDR3 DNA reads TGTGCCAGCAGCCTACCTAGGGACAGGAACCCTGAAGCTTTCTTT. This chain links TRBV7-2 with TRBJ1-1, with 8 positions matching TRBD1. CDR1 is SGHTA, CDR2 FQGNSA, per germline. CDR3 length: 15 amino acids.

The rearrangement links TRBV5-8 to TRBJ2-5; unclear D gene. The germline V gene has CDR1 SGHTS and CDR2 YDEGEE. CDR3 size: 11 residues. Trimming pared 0 bases from V and 3 bases from J, leaving 0 bases between. The CDR3 here is CASSLEETQYF. CDR3 coding DNA: TGTGCCAGCAGCTTGGAAGAGACCCAGTACTTC. The full variable domain, in which reference TRBV5-8 and TRBJ2-5 provide the parts outside the CDR3, is EAGVTQSPTHLIKTRGQQATLRCSPISGHTSVYWYQQALGLGLQFLLWYDEGEERNRGNFPPRFSGRQFPNYSSELNVNALELEDSALYLCASSLEETQYFGPGTRLLVL.

The genes are TRBV19 and TRBJ1-2, with unresolved D. Germline CDR1 is LNHDA and CDR2 is SQIVND (reference sequence). The ends were cut back, 7 bases at V and 12 bases at J, with 15 bases in the middle. This CDR3 is built from 11 residues. CDR3 region: CASKLDGLNTF. CDR3 nucleotides: TGTGCCAGTAAGCTGGACGGCCTGAACACCTTC.

This clone was counted once. This rearrangement joins TRBV4-2 to TRBJ2-2, with D possibly matching TRBD2 (6 bases). V lost 3 bases, J lost 1 base, and 12 bases lay in between. The CDR3 loop spans 16 amino acids. The germline gives CDR1 LGHNA, CDR2 YNFKEQ. CDR3 amino acids: CASSQETRENTGELFF. CDR3 sequence (DNA): TGTGCCAGCAGCCAGGAGACTAGAGAGAACACCGGGGAGCTGTTTTTT.